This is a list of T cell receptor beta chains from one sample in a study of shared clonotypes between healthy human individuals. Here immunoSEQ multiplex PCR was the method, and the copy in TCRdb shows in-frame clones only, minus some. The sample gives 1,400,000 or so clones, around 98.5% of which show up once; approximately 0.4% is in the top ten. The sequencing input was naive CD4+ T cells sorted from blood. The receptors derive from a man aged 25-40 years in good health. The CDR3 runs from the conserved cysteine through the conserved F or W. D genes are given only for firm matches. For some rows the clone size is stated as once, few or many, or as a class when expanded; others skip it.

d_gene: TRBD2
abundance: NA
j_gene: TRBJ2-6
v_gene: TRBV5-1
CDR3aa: CASSHVGGGRPGANVLTF
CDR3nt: TGCGCCAGCAGCCACGTGGGCGGGGGGCGCCCTGGGGCCAACGTCCTGACTTTC

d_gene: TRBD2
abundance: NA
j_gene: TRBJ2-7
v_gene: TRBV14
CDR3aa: CASSPWREGSEQYF
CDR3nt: TGTGCCAGCAGCCCCTGGAGGGAGGGCAGTGAGCAGTACTTC

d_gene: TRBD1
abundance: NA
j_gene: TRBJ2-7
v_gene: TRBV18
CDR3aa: CASSPEGQAYEQYF
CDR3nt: TGTGCCAGCTCACCCGAAGGACAGGCCTACGAGCAGTACTTC

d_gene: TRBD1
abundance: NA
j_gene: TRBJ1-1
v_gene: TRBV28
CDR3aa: CASRWTGPNTEAFF
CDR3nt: TGTGCCAGCAGGTGGACAGGGCCGAACACTGAAGCTTTCTTT

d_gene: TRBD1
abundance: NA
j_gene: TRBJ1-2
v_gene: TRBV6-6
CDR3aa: CASSYSPNRGRF
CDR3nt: TGTGCCAGCAGTTACTCGCCAAACAGGGGGAGATTT

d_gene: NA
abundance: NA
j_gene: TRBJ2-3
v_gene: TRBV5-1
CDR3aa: CASSERDRSTDTQYF
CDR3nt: TGCGCCAGCAGCGAGAGGGACCGGAGCACAGATACGCAGTATTTT

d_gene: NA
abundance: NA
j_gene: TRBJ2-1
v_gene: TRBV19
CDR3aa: CARERDLVRRRFF
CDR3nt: TGTGCCAGGGAGAGGGATCTCGTAAGACGCAGGTTCTTC

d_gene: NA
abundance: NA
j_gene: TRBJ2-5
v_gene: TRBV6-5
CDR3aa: CASSYSGTQETQYF
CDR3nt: TGTGCCAGCAGTTATAGTGGGACTCAAGAGACCCAGTACTTC

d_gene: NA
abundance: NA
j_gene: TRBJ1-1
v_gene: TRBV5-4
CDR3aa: CASSLEAKNTEAFF
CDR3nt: TGTGCCAGCAGCTTGGAAGCAAAGAACACTGAAGCTTTCTTT

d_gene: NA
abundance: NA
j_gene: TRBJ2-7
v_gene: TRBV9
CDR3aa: CASSVAAGVSEQYF
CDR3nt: TGTGCCAGCAGCGTAGCGGCAGGGGTCTCCGAGCAGTACTTC

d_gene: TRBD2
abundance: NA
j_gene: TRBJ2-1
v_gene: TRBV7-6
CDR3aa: CASSTDLAVSYNEQFF
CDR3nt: TGTGCCAGCAGCACAGACCTAGCGGTCTCCTACAATGAGCAGTTCTTC

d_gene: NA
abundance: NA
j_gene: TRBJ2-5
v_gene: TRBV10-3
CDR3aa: CAISDGRRGETQYF
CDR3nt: TGTGCCATCAGTGACGGCAGAAGGGGAGAGACCCAGTACTTC

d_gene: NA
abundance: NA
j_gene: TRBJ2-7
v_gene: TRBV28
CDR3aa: CASTSGSYPYEQYF
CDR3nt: TGTGCCAGCACATCCGGGTCCTACCCCTACGAGCAGTACTTC

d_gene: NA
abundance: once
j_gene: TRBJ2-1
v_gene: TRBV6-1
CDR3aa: CASRQDSYNEQFF
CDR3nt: TGTGCCAGCAGACAGGACTCCTACAATGAGCAGTTCTTC

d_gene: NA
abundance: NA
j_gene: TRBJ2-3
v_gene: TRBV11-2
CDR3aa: CASSPRTVLTDTQYF
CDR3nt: TGTGCCAGCAGCCCTAGGACGGTACTCACAGATACGCAGTATTTT

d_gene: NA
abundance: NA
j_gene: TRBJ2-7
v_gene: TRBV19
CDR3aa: CASTATPGSYEQYF
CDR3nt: TGTGCCAGTACTGCTACCCCTGGCTCCTACGAGCAGTACTTC

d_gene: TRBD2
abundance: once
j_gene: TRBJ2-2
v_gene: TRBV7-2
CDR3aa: CASSFEIRLAGNTGELFF
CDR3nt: TGTGCCAGCAGCTTTGAGATAAGACTAGCGGGGAACACCGGGGAGCTGTTTTTT

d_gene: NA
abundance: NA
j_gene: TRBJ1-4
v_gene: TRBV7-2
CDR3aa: CASSFPNEKLFF
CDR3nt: TGTGCCAGCAGCTTCCCAAATGAAAAACTGTTTTTT

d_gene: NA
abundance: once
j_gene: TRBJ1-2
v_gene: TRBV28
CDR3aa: CASSGLDSSRNYGYTF
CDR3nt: TGTGCCAGCAGCGGGCTCGACTCATCACGGAACTATGGCTACACCTTC

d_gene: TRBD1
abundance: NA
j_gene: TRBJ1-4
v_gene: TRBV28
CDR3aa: CASRGWTGPIEKLFF
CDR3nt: TGTGCCAGCAGGGGGTGGACAGGTCCAATCGAAAAACTGTTTTTT

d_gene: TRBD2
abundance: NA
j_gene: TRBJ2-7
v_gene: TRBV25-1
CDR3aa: CASERLAGMREQYF
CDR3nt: TGTGCCAGCGAAAGACTAGCGGGAATGAGAGAGCAGTACTTC

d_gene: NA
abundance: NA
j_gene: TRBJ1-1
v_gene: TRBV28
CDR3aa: CASSHIRLGAFF
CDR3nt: TGTGCCAGCAGTCACATCCGATTAGGAGCTTTCTTT

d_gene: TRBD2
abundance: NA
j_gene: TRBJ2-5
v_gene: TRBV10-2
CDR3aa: CASRDSGHVETQYF
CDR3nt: TGCGCCAGCAGGGATAGCGGGCATGTCGAGACCCAGTACTTC

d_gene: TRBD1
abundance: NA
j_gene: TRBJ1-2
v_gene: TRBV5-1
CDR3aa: CASSPGGTGAPGGYGYTF
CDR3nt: TGCGCCAGCAGCCCCGGTGGGACAGGGGCTCCTGGGGGATATGGCTACACCTTC

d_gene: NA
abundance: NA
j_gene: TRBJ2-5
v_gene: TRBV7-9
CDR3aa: CASKGERETQYF
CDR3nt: TGTGCCAGCAAAGGGGAGAGGGAGACCCAGTACTTC

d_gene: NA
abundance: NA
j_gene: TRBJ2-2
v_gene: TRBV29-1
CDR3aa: CSVDRQGTGELFF
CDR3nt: TGCAGCGTTGATCGTCAGGGAACCGGGGAGCTGTTTTTT

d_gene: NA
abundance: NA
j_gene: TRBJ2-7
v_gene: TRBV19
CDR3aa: CASRPGQLAYEQYF
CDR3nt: TGTGCCAGTAGACCCGGACAGCTAGCCTACGAGCAGTACTTC

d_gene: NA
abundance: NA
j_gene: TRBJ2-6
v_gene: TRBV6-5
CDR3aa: CASRPSGANVLTF
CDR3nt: TGTGCCAGCAGGCCCTCTGGGGCCAACGTCCTGACTTTC

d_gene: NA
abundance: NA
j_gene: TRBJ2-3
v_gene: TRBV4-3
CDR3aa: CASSQDIEGFAQYF
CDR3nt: TGCGCCAGCAGCCAAGATATCGAAGGTTTTGCGCAGTATTTT

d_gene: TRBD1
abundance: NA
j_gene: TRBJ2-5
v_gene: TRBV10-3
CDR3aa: CAISGDRGPSAETQYF
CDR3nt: TGTGCCATCAGTGGGGACAGGGGGCCGTCAGCGGAGACCCAGTACTTC

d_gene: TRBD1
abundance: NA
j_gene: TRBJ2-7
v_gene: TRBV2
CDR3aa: CASRYARDSYEQYF
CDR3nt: TGTGCCAGCAGATATGCCCGGGACAGCTACGAGCAGTACTTC

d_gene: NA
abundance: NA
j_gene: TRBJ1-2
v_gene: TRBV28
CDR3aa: CASRTGLIYGYTF
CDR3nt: TGTGCCAGCAGAACGGGCCTGATCTATGGCTACACCTTC

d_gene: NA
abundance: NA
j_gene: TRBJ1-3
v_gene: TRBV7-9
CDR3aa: CATRGGHLSGNTIYF
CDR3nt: TGTGCCACCCGAGGGGGACACCTCTCTGGAAACACCATATATTTT

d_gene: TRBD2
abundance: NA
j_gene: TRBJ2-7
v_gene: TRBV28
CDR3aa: CASSFFMTSVPYEQYF
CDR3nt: TGTGCCAGCAGTTTTTTCATGACTAGCGTACCCTACGAGCAGTACTTC

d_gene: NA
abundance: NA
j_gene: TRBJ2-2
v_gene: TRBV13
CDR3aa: CASSFGRGITGELFF
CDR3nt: TGTGCCAGCAGCTTCGGCAGGGGCATCACCGGGGAGCTGTTTTTT

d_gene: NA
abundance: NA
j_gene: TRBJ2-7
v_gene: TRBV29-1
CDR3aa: CSVALSKYEQYF
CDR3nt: TGCAGCGTTGCTTTGTCGAAATACGAGCAGTACTTC

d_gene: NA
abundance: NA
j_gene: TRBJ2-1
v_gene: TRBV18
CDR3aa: CASSPGRGMYNEQFF
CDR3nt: TGTGCCAGCTCACCGGGCAGGGGCATGTACAATGAGCAGTTCTTC

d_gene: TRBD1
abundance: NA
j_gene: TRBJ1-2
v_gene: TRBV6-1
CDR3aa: CASSEGDRDYGYTF
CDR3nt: TGTGCCAGCAGTGAGGGGGACAGGGACTATGGCTACACCTTC

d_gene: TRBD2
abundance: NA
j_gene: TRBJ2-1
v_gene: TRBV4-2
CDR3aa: CASSPRLAIGNEQFF
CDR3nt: TGTGCCAGCAGCCCTCGACTAGCGATTGGCAATGAGCAGTTCTTC

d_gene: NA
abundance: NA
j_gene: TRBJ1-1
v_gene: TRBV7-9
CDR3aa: CASSHRSTGWNTEAFF
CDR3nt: TGTGCCAGCAGCCACAGGTCGACGGGGTGGAACACTGAAGCTTTCTTT

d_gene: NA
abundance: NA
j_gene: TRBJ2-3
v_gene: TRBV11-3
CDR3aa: CASSLGKWGERTDTQYF
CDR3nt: TGTGCCAGCAGCTTAGGGAAATGGGGGGAGCGCACAGATACGCAGTATTTT

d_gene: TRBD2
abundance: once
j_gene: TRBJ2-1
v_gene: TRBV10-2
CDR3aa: CASSELAGSYNEQFF
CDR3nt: TGCGCCAGCAGTGAATTAGCGGGCTCCTACAATGAGCAGTTCTTC

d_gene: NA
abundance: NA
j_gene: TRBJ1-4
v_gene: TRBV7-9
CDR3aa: CASSPPGMSNEKLFF
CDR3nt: TGTGCCAGCAGCCCCCCAGGGATGTCTAATGAAAAACTGTTTTTT

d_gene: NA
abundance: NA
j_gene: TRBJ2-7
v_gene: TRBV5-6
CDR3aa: CASSRSGLSYEQYF
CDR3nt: TGTGCCAGCAGCAGATCGGGCCTCTCCTACGAGCAGTACTTC

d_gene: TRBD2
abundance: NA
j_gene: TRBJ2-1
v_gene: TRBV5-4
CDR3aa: CASSSGLAGVSSYNEQFF
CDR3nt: TGTGCCAGCAGCTCCGGACTAGCGGGGGTCAGCTCCTACAATGAGCAGTTCTTC

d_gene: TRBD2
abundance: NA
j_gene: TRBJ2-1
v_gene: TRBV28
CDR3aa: CASSLLPSGWQFF
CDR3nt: TGTGCCAGCAGTTTACTCCCTAGCGGATGGCAGTTCTTC

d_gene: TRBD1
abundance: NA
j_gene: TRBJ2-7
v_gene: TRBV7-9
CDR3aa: CASSKRTGGSYEQYF
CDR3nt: TGTGCCAGCAGCAAACGGACAGGGGGTTCCTACGAGCAGTACTTC

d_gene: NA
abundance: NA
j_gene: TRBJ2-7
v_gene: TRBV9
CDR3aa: CASSVAGTRGSEQYF
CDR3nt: TGTGCCAGCAGCGTCGCCGGGACCCGGGGCTCCGAGCAGTACTTC

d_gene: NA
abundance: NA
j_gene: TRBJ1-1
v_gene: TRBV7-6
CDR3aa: CASSPGMGLDTEAFF
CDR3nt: TGTGCCAGCAGCCCCGGTATGGGGCTAGACACTGAAGCTTTCTTT

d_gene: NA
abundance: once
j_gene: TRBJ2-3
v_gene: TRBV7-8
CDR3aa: CASSLRGPSTDTQYF
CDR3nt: TGTGCCAGCAGCTTACGGGGACCTAGCACAGATACGCAGTATTTT

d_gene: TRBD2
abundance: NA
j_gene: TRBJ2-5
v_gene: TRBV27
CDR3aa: CASRPASGRASGIETQYF
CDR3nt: TGTGCCAGCAGGCCCGCTAGCGGGAGGGCCAGTGGAATCGAGACCCAGTACTTC

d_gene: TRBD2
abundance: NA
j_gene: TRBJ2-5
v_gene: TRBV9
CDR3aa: CASSVVAGGIQETQYF
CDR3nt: TGTGCCAGCAGCGTAGTCGCGGGAGGGATTCAAGAGACCCAGTACTTC

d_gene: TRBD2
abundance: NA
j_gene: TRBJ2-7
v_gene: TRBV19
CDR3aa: CASSNEREASSYEQYF
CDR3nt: TGTGCCAGTAGCAACGAGCGGGAGGCGAGCTCCTACGAGCAGTACTTC

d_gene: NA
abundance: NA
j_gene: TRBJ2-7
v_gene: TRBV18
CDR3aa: CASSPIRDHEQYF
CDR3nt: TGTGCCAGCTCACCCATCAGGGACCACGAGCAGTACTTC

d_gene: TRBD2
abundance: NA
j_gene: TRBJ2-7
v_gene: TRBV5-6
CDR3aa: CASSRGSTHYEQYF
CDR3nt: TGTGCCAGCAGCCGCGGGAGCACCCACTACGAGCAGTACTTC

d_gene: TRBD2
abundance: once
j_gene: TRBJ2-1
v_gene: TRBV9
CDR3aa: CASSQREGSYNEQFF
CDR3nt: TGTGCCAGCAGTCAGCGGGAGGGCTCCTACAATGAGCAGTTCTTC

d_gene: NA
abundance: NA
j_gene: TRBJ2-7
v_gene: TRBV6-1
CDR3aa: CASSEGGYEQYF
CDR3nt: TGTGCCAGCAGTGAGGGGGGATACGAGCAGTACTTC